The sequence of this T cell receptor beta chain was determined in a study of cytomegalovirus exposure and HLA in healthy donors. Study-wide results and limits: TRBV6-2, TRBV6-3 and some other V segments were excluded as indistinguishable. Within a later analysis, the majority of CMV-associated TCR beta chains appeared HLA-restricted. Upon later analysis, HLA-associated TCR beta chains proved more clonally expanded than other, equally common chains. CMV serostatus stood as the only immune exposure information on hand.

PCR amplification relied on 60 Vbeta primers (plus 13 Jbeta primers). The method was immunoSEQ multiplex PCR; TCRdb's version includes in-frame clones alone and lacks a portion of them. The sample has 110,000 to 150,000 clones; approximately 80% are singletons. A remark on this clone: What it binds is unknown.

V shed 6 bases and J 3 bases; nucleotides not matched to a gene: 12. Germline V CDR1 and CDR2: LGHNT, FRNRAP. This CDR3 has 17 amino acids. Material: PBMCs. V is TRBV12-5 and J is TRBJ2-1; TRBD1 agrees at 9 bases. The TCR originated in a woman in her late teens or twenties in good health and CMV-seropositive. For the CDR3, the DNA is TGTGCTAGTGGCTACCTGACACCGGGACAGGGCTACAATGAGCAGTTCTTC. Translating gives CASGYLTPGQGYNEQFF.